This is a list of T cell receptor beta chains from one sample in a study of metastatic and nonmetastatic thyroid tumors. TCRdb called clones again from the PCR reads with MiXCR. The table has 9,000 to 13,000 clones, more than 25% seen once. The sequenced sample consisted of tumor tissue. The receptors here all came from a female donor with papillary thyroid cancer or a benign thyroid nodule (not recorded which). Some clones in this sample may be carry-over from other donors' samples. Each CDR3 is given with its conserved first and last residue. The D gene is left open where the match is weak. Clone size is not always given. Where it is, it says once, few, many or a class for expanded clones.

D gene | clone size | J gene | V gene | CDR3 protein | CDR3 DNA
TRBD1 | many | TRBJ1-1 | TRBV6-1 | CASNPDRGQTEAFF | TGTGCCAGCAATCCCGACAGGGGGCAAACTGAAGCTTTCTTT
. | many | TRBJ2-7 | TRBV18 | CASSAGLSYEQYF | TGTGCCAGCTCAGCGGGATTATCTTACGAGCAGTACTTC
TRBD2 | once | TRBJ2-7 | TRBV20-1 | CSARDLRGGYYEQYF | TGCAGTGCTAGAGATTTACGGGGGGGATACTACGAGCAGTACTTC
. | medium-sized | TRBJ2-1 | TRBV7-9 | CASSPPLDSKKYNEQFF | TGTGCCAGCAGCCCCCCCCTGGACAGCAAGAAATACAATGAGCAGTTCTTC
. | . | TRBJ2-7 | TRBV7-2 | CASSLGRPKEYEQYF | TGTGCCAGCAGCTTAGGACGGCCAAAAGAATACGAGCAGTACTTC
TRBD1 | few | TRBJ1-3 | TRBV4-2 | CASSQQLGQGSGNTIYF | TGTGCCAGCAGCCAACAATTGGGACAGGGATCTGGAAACACCATATATTTT
. | . | TRBJ1-6 | TRBV11-2 | CASSLTLRSPLHF | TGTGCCAGCAGCTTGACCCTTAGATCACCCCTCCACTTT
TRBD2 | medium-sized | TRBJ2-1 | TRBV7-2 | CASSLAGLAIEQFF | TGTGCCAGCAGCTTAGCGGGACTAGCTATAGAGCAGTTCTTC
TRBD1 | many | TRBJ2-2 | TRBV5-4 | CASSLDRGTNTGELFF | TGTGCCAGCAGCTTGGACAGGGGGACGAACACCGGGGAGCTGTTTTTT
. | medium-sized | TRBJ1-6 | TRBV27 | CASSSGTPASSYNSPLHF | TGTGCCAGCAGTTCGGGGACACCGGCAAGCTCCTATAATTCACCCCTCCACTTT
TRBD1 | medium-sized | TRBJ1-1 | TRBV11-2 | CASSAPGGYGAFF | TGTGCCAGCAGCGCCCCAGGGGGGTATGGGGCTTTCTTT
. | many | TRBJ2-2 | TRBV28 | CASSRPPRTGVRTGELFF | TGTGCCAGCAGCCGCCCTCCCCGTACGGGAGTACGGACCGGGGAGCTGTTTTTT
. | few | TRBJ1-1 | TRBV6-9 | CASSYKRAETEAFF | TGTGCCAGCAGTTATAAAAGGGCGGAAACTGAAGCTTTCTTT
TRBD1 | few | TRBJ2-2 | TRBV12-3/TRBV12-4 | CASSRQGAPAGELFF | TGTGCCAGCAGTCGACAGGGGGCGCCTGCCGGGGAGCTGTTTTTT
TRBD1 | . | TRBJ2-1 | TRBV30 | CAWNRQGVRNEQFF | TGTGCCTGGAACAGACAGGGGGTAAGGAATGAGCAGTTCTTC
TRBD1 | . | TRBJ1-1 | TRBV11-2 | CASSPGTGVGGTEAFF | TGTGCCAGCAGCCCCGGGACAGGGGTGGGGGGCACTGAAGCTTTCTTT
. | . | TRBJ2-7 | TRBV10-3 | CAISESDSSSYEQYF | TGTGCCATCAGTGAGTCTGACAGTAGCTCCTATGAGCAGTACTTC
. | few | TRBJ2-2 | TRBV3-1 | CASSQTNTGELFF | TGTGCCAGCAGCCAGACTAACACCGGGGAGCTGTTTTTT
. | . | TRBJ1-2 | TRBV3-1 | CASSQEAGPTNGYTF | TGTGCCAGCAGCCAAGAAGCAGGGCCGACTAATGGCTACACCTTC
. | few | TRBJ2-3 | TRBV27 | CASRFRDSGRTDTQYF | TGTGCCAGCCGTTTCCGAGACTCAGGACGCACAGATACGCAGTATTTT
. | . | TRBJ1-6 | TRBV5-1 | CASSDGGSSYNSPLHF | TGCGCCAGCAGTGATGGGGGGAGCTCCTATAATTCACCCCTCCACTTT
. | few | TRBJ1-1 | TRBV28 | CASRGADTIGGTEAFF | TGTGCCAGCAGGGGGGCCGACACCATAGGCGGCACTGAAGCTTTCTTT
. | few | TRBJ1-5 | TRBV6-1 | CASSGGSTTQQPQHF | TGTGCCAGCAGTGGAGGGTCGACAACCCAACAGCCCCAGCATTTT
. | many | TRBJ1-5 | TRBV29-1 | CSVGNDQPQHF | TGCAGCGTTGGGAATGATCAGCCCCAGCATTTT
. | . | TRBJ2-1 | TRBV20-1 | CSARDFNEQFF | TGCAGTGCTAGAGATTTCAATGAGCAGTTCTTC
TRBD2 | . | TRBJ2-1 | TRBV2 | CATKGLAGVNEQFF | TGTGCCACCAAGGGACTAGCGGGAGTCAATGAGCAGTTCTTC
TRBD1 | . | TRBJ2-2 | TRBV11-3 | CASSRGQVDTGELFF | TGTGCCAGCAGCCGGGGACAGGTGGACACCGGGGAGCTGTTTTTT
TRBD2 | many | TRBJ2-1 | TRBV24-1 | CATSEPKTSGYYNEQFF | TGTGCCACCAGTGAACCTAAGACTAGCGGGTATTACAATGAGCAGTTCTTC
. | few | TRBJ2-7 | TRBV20-1 | CSARDPTDPSYEQYF | TGCAGTGCTAGAGATCCGACGGATCCCTCCTACGAGCAGTACTTC
. | . | TRBJ2-5 | TRBV3-1 | CVSSQVLTQYF | TGTGTCAGCAGCCAAGTACTGACCCAGTACTTC
. | medium-sized | TRBJ1-1 | TRBV7-2 | CASSPGQSHRRAFF | TGTGCCAGCAGCCCCGGACAGTCTCATAGGCGAGCTTTCTTT
. | . | TRBJ2-2 | TRBV6-4 | CASSDSAEVGELFF | TGTGCCAGCAGTGACTCAGCTGAAGTCGGGGAGCTGTTTTTT
. | once | TRBJ2-7 | TRBV11-3 | CASSPDPRSYEQYF | TGTGCCAGCAGCCCAGACCCACGCTCCTACGAGCAGTACTTC
TRBD2 | medium-sized | TRBJ2-1 | TRBV7-2 | CASSLALAGTSGYNEQFF | TGTGCCAGCAGCTTAGCCTTGGCCGGGACTAGCGGCTACAATGAGCAGTTCTTC
. | . | TRBJ2-7 | TRBV7-2 | CASSLEVGPYEQYF | TGTGCCAGCAGCTTAGAAGTGGGGCCCTACGAGCAGTACTTC
. | few | TRBJ2-1 | TRBV2 | CASSEYNEQFF | TGTGCCAGCAGCGAATACAATGAGCAGTTCTTC
TRBD1 | many | TRBJ1-4 | TRBV24-1 | CATSDADRRNEKLFF | TGTGCCACCAGTGATGCGGACAGGCGTAATGAAAAACTGTTTTTT
. | medium-sized | TRBJ2-7 | TRBV20-1 | CSASPKGLSYEQYF | TGCAGTGCCAGTCCGAAGGGACTTAGCTACGAGCAGTACTTC
. | many | TRBJ1-6 | TRBV30 | CAWIDPSYNSPLHF | TGTGCCTGGATTGACCCCTCCTATAATTCACCCCTCCACTTT
TRBD2 | . | TRBJ2-1 | TRBV13 | CASSILAGGRYNEQFF | TGTGCCAGCAGCATCCTAGCGGGGGGCCGTTACAATGAGCAGTTCTTC
TRBD1 | medium-sized | TRBJ2-1 | TRBV5-1 | CASRYDRGNEQFF | TGCGCCAGCAGGTACGACAGGGGTAATGAGCAGTTCTTC
. | . | TRBJ1-1 | TRBV6-2/TRBV6-3 | CASIYAQPNTEAFF | TGTGCCAGCATCTACGCACAGCCGAACACTGAAGCTTTCTTT
. | . | TRBJ2-1 | TRBV5-1 | CASSASGGHTYNEQFF | TGCGCCAGCAGCGCCTCCGGGGGTCACACCTACAATGAGCAGTTCTTC
. | many | TRBJ1-4 | TRBV28 | CASSAQFGLFF | TGTGCCAGCAGTGCCCAGTTCGGACTGTTTTTT
. | . | TRBJ1-5 | TRBV6-1 | CAIGAELNQPQHF | TGTGCCATCGGAGCGGAACTCAATCAGCCCCAGCATTTT
. | . | TRBJ2-5 | TRBV4-1 | CASSQVGGGPKETQYF | TGCGCCAGCAGCCAAGTGGGAGGGGGTCCTAAAGAGACCCAGTACTTC
. | . | TRBJ2-1 | TRBV20-1 | CSARTRNEQFF | TGCAGTGCTAGAACCCGTAATGAGCAGTTCTTC
TRBD1 | . | TRBJ1-1 | TRBV28 | CASRTAGGTEAFF | TGTGCCAGCAGGACCGCAGGGGGCACTGAAGCTTTCTTT
TRBD1 | . | TRBJ2-5 | TRBV5-4 | CASILDRGSETHYF | TGTGCCAGCATCTTGGACAGGGGCTCAGAGACCCATTACTTC
TRBD2 | . | TRBJ2-3 | TRBV30 | CAWSGVAGGGTDTQYF | TGTGCCTGGAGTGGCGTAGCGGGAGGGGGCACAGATACGCAGTATTTT
. | . | TRBJ2-7 | TRBV5-5 | CASSLAGTSRYEQYF | TGTGCCAGCAGCTTGGCCGGGACATCGAGATACGAGCAGTACTTC
. | few | TRBJ1-1 | TRBV5-1 | CASSKGLTEAFF | TGCGCCAGCAGCAAGGGACTTACTGAAGCTTTCTTT
. | medium-sized | TRBJ1-2 | TRBV29-1 | CSALGAGQTNYGYTF | TGCAGCGCCCTCGGCGCGGGACAAACTAACTATGGCTACACCTTC
. | few | TRBJ2-3 | TRBV2 | CASSVGAVGQDTQYF | TGTGCCAGCAGTGTGGGAGCGGTGGGCCAGGATACGCAGTATTTT
TRBD1 | many | TRBJ2-2 | TRBV5-4 | CASSWTTGAGELFF | TGTGCCAGCAGCTGGACGACAGGGGCCGGGGAGCTGTTTTTT
TRBD1 | . | TRBJ1-4 | TRBV5-1 | CASSPQARQGGNEKLFF | TGCGCCAGCAGCCCGCAAGCCCGCCAGGGGGGTAATGAAAAACTGTTTTTT